There are a few counts of the clone carrying this T cell receptor (beta chain). The target antigen is unknown. The TCR cDNA carried a universal primer site and UMIs from 5'RACE template switching. A single record per CDR3 protein comes from TCRdb applying MiXCR to the 5' RACE reads. The sample yields roughly 310,000 distinct CDR3 sequences, more than 8.5% seen once. The sample originates from a study of T cells after yellow fever vaccination. Regarding the study as a whole: The secondary T-cell response peaked on day 5, not day 15, but was weaker. Booster samples showed a return of most primary-vaccination clones (around 96% CD4, over 70% CD8).

The sequence derives from a man younger than 30 who received the YFV17D yellow fever vaccine. Sequenced here: PBMCs, sampled on the day of the first yellow fever vaccination.

The CDR3 DNA sequence: TGTGCCAGCAGCCAAGAGAATACAGGGAAAGAGACCCAGTACTTC. It codes for CASSQENTGKETQYF. The chain couples TRBV7-8 to TRBJ2-5, with D tentatively TRBD1 (6 bases). This CDR3 contains 15 residues. V was shortened by 5 bases and J by 3 bases, with 16 bases between the two germline ends. Germline-derived CDR1 and CDR2 are SGHVS and FQNEAQ.